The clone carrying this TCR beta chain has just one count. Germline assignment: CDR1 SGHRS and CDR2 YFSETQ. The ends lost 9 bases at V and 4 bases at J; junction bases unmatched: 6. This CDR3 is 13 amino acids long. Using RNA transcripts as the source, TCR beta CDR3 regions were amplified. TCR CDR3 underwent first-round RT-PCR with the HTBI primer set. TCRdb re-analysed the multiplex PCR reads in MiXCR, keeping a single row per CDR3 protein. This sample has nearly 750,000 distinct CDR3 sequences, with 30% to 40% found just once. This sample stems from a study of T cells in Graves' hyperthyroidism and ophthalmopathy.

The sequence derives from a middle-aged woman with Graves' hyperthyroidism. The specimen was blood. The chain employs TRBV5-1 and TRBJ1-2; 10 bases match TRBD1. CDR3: CATGTGASYGYTF. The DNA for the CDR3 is TGCGCCACCGGGACAGGGGCTAGCTATGGCTACACCTTC.